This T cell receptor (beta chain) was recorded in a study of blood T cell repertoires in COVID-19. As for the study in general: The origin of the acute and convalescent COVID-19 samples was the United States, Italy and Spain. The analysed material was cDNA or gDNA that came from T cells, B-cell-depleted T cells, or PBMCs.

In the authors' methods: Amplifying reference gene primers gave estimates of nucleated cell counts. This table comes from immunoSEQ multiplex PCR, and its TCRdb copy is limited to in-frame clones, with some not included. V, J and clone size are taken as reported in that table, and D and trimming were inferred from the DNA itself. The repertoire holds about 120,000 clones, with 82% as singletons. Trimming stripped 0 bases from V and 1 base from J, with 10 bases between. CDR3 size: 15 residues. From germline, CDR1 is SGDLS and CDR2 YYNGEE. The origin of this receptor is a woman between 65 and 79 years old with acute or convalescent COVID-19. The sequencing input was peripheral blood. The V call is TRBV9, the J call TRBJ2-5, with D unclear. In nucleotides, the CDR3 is TGTGCCAGCAGCGTAGATCCAGGTGGCCAAGAGACCCAGTACTTC. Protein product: CASSVDPGGQETQYF.